The next 3 T cell receptor beta chains were all read from a single sample in a study of cytomegalovirus exposure and HLA in healthy donors. TCRdb keeps only in-frame clones here, not all; method: immunoSEQ multiplex PCR. The sample holds about 400,000 clones; about nine tenths are singletons and the top ten take roughly 0.8%. Source material: PBMCs. Every receptor here comes from a young woman in good health and CMV-seronegative.

The rearrangement links TRBV10-1 to TRBJ1-2, with D uncertain. The V and J ends lost 6 bases and 1 base respectively, with 9 bases between them. The CDR3 extends over 13 amino acids. Germline lookup yields CDR1 WNHNN and CDR2 SYGVQD (reference sequence). The CDR3 DNA sequence: TGCGCCAGCAGGCATGGCAATAACTATGGCTACACCTTC. This gives the protein CASRHGNNYGYTF.

The V gene is TRBV27, the J gene TRBJ2-1; 9 bases match TRBD1. CDR1 is MNHEY, CDR2 SMNVEV, per germline (reference sequence). This CDR3 comprises 16 residues. J lost 1 base, V lost 8 bases, and 9 bases had no gene match. The CDR3 reads CASSSRQGVSYNEQFF. The CDR3 bases are TGTGCCAGCTCAAGCCGACAGGGGGTTTCCTACAATGAGCAGTTCTTC.

The chain combines TRBV4-1 with TRBJ2-7; 8 nucleotides match TRBD2. This CDR3 has 16 residues. Trimming took 2 bases from V and 5 from J; bases not matched to a gene: 11. The germline CDR1 and CDR2 sequences are MGHRA and YSYEKL. The CDR3 sequence: CASSQNIVAGGHEQYF. In nucleotides, the CDR3 is TGCGCCAGCAGCCAAAATATCGTGGCGGGGGGCCACGAGCAGTACTTC.